Listed here are 30 T cell receptor beta chains from one sample, sequenced in a study of blood T cell repertoires in COVID-19. Only in-frame clones appear in the TCRdb table, and some are missing; sequencing was by immunoSEQ multiplex PCR. The repertoire holds around 97,000 clones, with about 88% as singletons. The sequenced sample was peripheral blood. All receptors derive from a human donor in a cohort sampled during active COVID-19.

J is TRBJ2-1 and V is TRBV3-1 (or the pseudogene TRBV3-2); 10 nucleotides align to TRBD2. Unmatched junction bases numbered 4, after V lost 1 base and J lost 10 bases. The CDR3 is made up of 14 amino acids. Germline V lookup: CDR1 LGHDT, CDR2 YNNKEL (reference sequence). The CDR3 nucleotides are TGTGCCAGCAGCCAAGGGCGTAGCGGGGGGGAGCAGTTCTTC. Protein sequence: CASSQGRSGGEQFF.

The rearrangement uses TRBV15 and TRBJ1-1, with 8 bases identical to TRBD1. The V gene's germline CDR1 is LNHNV and CDR2 YYDKDF (reference sequence). The CDR3 runs to 15 residues. Germline trimming cut 3 bases from V and 1 base from J; bases unmatched to any gene: 4. The CDR3 region has the DNA TGTGCCACCAGCAGGGAGACAGGGGCGAACACTGAAGCTTTCTTT. It yields the protein CATSRETGANTEAFF.

The gene calls are TRBV19 and TRBJ1-1; 7 bases agree with TRBD1. Germline V gene lookup returns CDR1 LNHDA and CDR2 SQIVND (reference sequence). Trimming took 4 bases from V and 1 from J; bases not matched to a gene: 0. The CDR3 consists of 13 residues. The CDR3 here is CASSTGGNTEAFF. CDR3 nucleotide sequence: TGTGCCAGTAGTACAGGGGGGAACACTGAAGCTTTCTTT. Combining the CDR3 with reference TRBV19 and TRBJ1-1 gives the whole variable domain DGGITQSPKYLFRKEGQNVTLSCEQNLNHDAMYWYRQDPGQGLRLIYYSQIVNDFQKGDIAEGYSVSREKKESFPLTVTSAQKNPTAFYLCASSTGGNTEAFFGQGTRLTVV.

This CDR3 is CASSRHFQETQYF. The CDR3 DNA reads TGTGCCAGCAGCCGACATTTTCAAGAGACCCAGTACTTC. The chain carries TRBV2 and TRBJ2-5, with D uncertain. Germline lookup yields CDR1 SNHLY and CDR2 FYNNEI. Trimming removed 6 bases at V and 2 bases at J, with 10 bases between. The CDR3 spans 13 residues.

The chain links TRBV25-1 to TRBJ2-2, with no clear D. CDR3 size: 13 residues. The germline CDR1 and CDR2 sequences are MGHDK and SYGVNS. V lost 10 bases and J lost 3, with 12 bases in between. The CDR3 nucleotides are TGTGCCACCGCCCCCGAGGACACCGGGGAGCTGTTTTTT. Encoded protein: CATAPEDTGELFF.

This chain links TRBV7-8 with TRBJ2-7; TRBD1 matches 7 bases. Germline V gene lookup returns CDR1 SGHVS and CDR2 FQNEAQ. The V segment lost 5 bases and the J segment 2 bases; nucleotides outside the gene matches: 18. The CDR3 has 18 residues. The CDR3: CASSEAKGTGTVAYEQYF. The DNA for the CDR3 is TGTGCCAGCAGCGAAGCCAAAGGGACCGGGACAGTAGCCTACGAGCAGTACTTC. Full variable domain (missing parts from reference TRBV7-8 and TRBJ2-7): GAGVSQSPRYKVAKRGQDVALRCDPISGHVSLFWYQQALGQGPEFLTYFQNEAQLDKSGLPSDRFFAERPEGSVSTLKIQRTQQEDSAVYLCASSEAKGTGTVAYEQYFGPGTRLTVT.

CDR3 nucleotide sequence: TGTGCCAGCAGTTCGCCGGGACAGGGGTCTGAGCAGTTCTTC. Encoded protein: CASSSPGQGSEQFF. The J gene is TRBJ2-1, the V gene TRBV28; TRBD1 matches at 10 bases. The CDR3 contains 14 residues. Looked up from germline, CDR1 is MDHEN and CDR2 is SYDVKM. V trimming: 4 bases; J trimming: 9 bases; junction bases outside the gene matches: 6.

The rearrangement joins TRBV28 to TRBJ2-5, with TRBD2 matching 9 bases. The CDR3 covers 17 residues. J lost 1 base, V lost 2 bases, and 8 bases had no gene match. Germline V gene data show CDR1 as MDHEN and CDR2 as SYDVKM. The CDR3 protein is CASSLRETSGFQETQYF. CDR3 coding DNA: TGTGCCAGCAGTTTACGGGAGACTAGCGGTTTCCAAGAGACCCAGTACTTC.

The chain joins TRBV5-4 to TRBJ2-7, with 10 nucleotides matching TRBD1. Germline CDR1 is SGHNT and CDR2 is YYREEE (reference sequence). The junction had 3 bases not matched to a gene; V was cut back by 0 bases and J by 3 bases. The CDR3 runs 15 residues. The CDR3 bases are TGTGCCAGCAGCTTGGAGGACAGGGGGGACTACGAGCAGTACTTC. It yields the protein CASSLEDRGDYEQYF.

The sample holds one count of this clone. The chain links TRBV19 to TRBJ2-7; D might be TRBD1 (6 bases). The germline gives CDR1 LNHDA, CDR2 SQIVND (reference sequence). With 4 bases removed from V and 3 bases from J, the gap between germline ends came to 22 bases. This CDR3 has 17 residues. This CDR3 reads CASSTLFSTGQIYEQYF. CDR3 in DNA: TGTGCCAGTAGTACTCTATTTTCGACAGGCCAAATCTACGAGCAGTACTTC.

With respect to this clone: One junction end disagrees with the germline gene, perhaps due to a read error. The chain is built from TRBV7-7 and TRBJ2-7; D might be TRBD2 (5 bases). CDR1 and CDR2 from the germline V gene are SSHAT and FNYEAQ (reference sequence). The CDR3 covers 13 residues. The CDR3, as DNA: TGTGCTAGCAGCTTAGGCCCTAGCAGTGAGCAGTACTTC. This gives the protein CASSLGPSSEQYF. The full variable domain, in which reference TRBV7-7 and TRBJ2-7 provide the parts outside the CDR3, is GAGVSQSPRYKVTKRGQDVTLRCDPISSHATLYWYQQALGQGPEFLTYFNYEAQPDKSGLPSDRFSAERPEGSISTLTIQRTEQRDSAMYRCASSLGPSSEQYFGPGTRLTVT.

The chain recombines TRBV6-5 with TRBJ2-7, with 8 bases lining up with TRBD1. There are 15 residues in the CDR3. Trimming at V came to 0 bases and at J to 7 bases, leaving 8 bases not matched to a gene. The V gene's germline CDR1 is MNHEY and CDR2 SVGAGI. In DNA form, the CDR3 reads TGTGCCAGCAGTTACTCGAATCCAGGGGGCAGAGAGCAGTACTTC. It yields the protein CASSYSNPGGREQYF.

The chain employs TRBV9 and TRBJ2-3; TRBD2 matches 11 bases. V shed 4 bases and J 3 bases; nucleotides not matched to a gene: 7. The CDR3 covers 16 residues. CDR1 is SGDLS and CDR2 is YYNGEE in the germline V gene. CDR3 sequence: CASSTEGLAVTDTQYF. CDR3 nucleotide sequence: TGTGCCAGCAGCACCGAGGGACTAGCGGTTACAGATACGCAGTATTTT. Using reference TRBV9 and TRBJ2-3 for the parts outside the CDR3, the full variable domain is DSGVTQTPKHLITATGQRVTLRCSPRSGDLSVYWYQQSLDQGLQFLIQYYNGEERAKGNILERFSAQQFPDLHSELNLSSLELGDSALYFCASSTEGLAVTDTQYFGPGTRLTVL.

Concerning this clone: A junction end diverges from the germline sequence, so it may reflect a read error. The V gene is TRBV7-7, the J gene TRBJ2-5; D is undetermined. CDR1 is SSHAT and CDR2 is FNYEAQ in the germline V gene (reference sequence). The CDR3 sequence is 14 residues long. In DNA form, the CDR3 reads TGTGCTAGCAGCACCTTCGAGGCGCAAGAGACCCAGTACTTC. This translates into CASSTFEAQETQYF. Based on the CDR3 plus reference TRBV7-7 and TRBJ2-5, the full variable domain is GAGVSQSPRYKVTKRGQDVTLRCDPISSHATLYWYQQALGQGPEFLTYFNYEAQPDKSGLPSDRFSAERPEGSISTLTIQRTEQRDSAMYRCASSTFEAQETQYFGPGTRLLVL.

The V gene is TRBV29-1, the J gene TRBJ1-5, with D perhaps TRBD1 (5 bases). Trimming shortened V by 4 bases and J by 3 bases, and 10 bases separated the two germline ends. This CDR3 region has 13 residues. Germline V CDR1 and CDR2: SQVTM, ANQGSEA. The DNA of the CDR3 is TGCAGCGTTGGTTGGGGCCACAATCAGCCCCAGCATTTT. This codes for CSVGWGHNQPQHF.

This clone was seen only once. The chain combines TRBV19 with TRBJ2-1, with TRBD2 identical over 9 bases. Trimming removed 3 bases from V and 4 bases from J; junction bases left unmatched: 4. This CDR3 has 15 residues. CDR1 and CDR2 from the germline V gene are LNHDA and SQIVND (reference sequence). The CDR3 coding sequence is TGTGCCAGTAGTATCGCGACTAGCGGATACAATGAGCAGTTCTTC. This encodes CASSIATSGYNEQFF.

This clone has a handful of counts. V usage is TRBV5-1 and J usage is TRBJ2-3; D may be TRBD1 (6 bases). The CDR3 has 14 amino acids. Trimming stripped 4 bases from V and 4 bases from J, with 13 bases between. The germline gives CDR1 SGHRS, CDR2 YFSETQ. CDR3 nucleotide sequence: TGCGCCAGCAGCCCGGTAGCAGGGGCAGATACGCAGTATTTT. It translates to CASSPVAGADTQYF.

The CDR3 is CASSVTQRGGLDTQYF. The DNA for the CDR3 is TGTGCCAGCAGTGTTACCCAGCGGGGGGGCCTAGATACGCAGTATTTT. V gene TRBV9 combines with J gene TRBJ2-3, with 10 bases aligning to TRBD2. The V and J ends lost 5 bases and 5 bases, in that order; junction bases with no gene match: 11. Germline CDR1 and CDR2: SGDLS and YYNGEE. The CDR3 loop spans 16 amino acids. Full variable domain (rest looked up from reference TRBV9 and TRBJ2-3): DSGVTQTPKHLITATGQRVTLRCSPRSGDLSVYWYQQSLDQGLQFLIQYYNGEERAKGNILERFSAQQFPDLHSELNLSSLELGDSALYFCASSVTQRGGLDTQYFGPGTRLTVL.

The chain couples TRBV7-9 to TRBJ2-2; 11 positions match TRBD1. Per the germline V gene, CDR1 is SEHNR and CDR2 is FQNEAQ (reference sequence). V gave up 0 bases and J gave up 5 bases; unmatched junction bases: 2. The CDR3 is 16 amino acids. The CDR3 loop reads CASSLAGTGGTGELFF. CDR3 sequence (DNA): TGTGCCAGCAGCTTAGCCGGGACAGGGGGGACCGGGGAGCTGTTTTTT.

The J gene is TRBJ2-5, the V gene TRBV7-2; 9 nucleotides agree with TRBD2. The CDR3 extends over 17 amino acids. The V gene end was trimmed by 5 bases and the J gene end by 1 base; junction bases not matched to a gene: 11. Germline assignment: CDR1 SGHTA and CDR2 FQGNSA. The CDR3 nucleotides read TGTGCCAGCAGCCATGGAAGAAGCGGGGGGTCCCAAGAGACCCAGTACTTC. It codes for CASSHGRSGGSQETQYF.

The genes are TRBV19 and TRBJ1-4; 7 bases match TRBD1. The germline gives CDR1 LNHDA, CDR2 SQIVND (reference sequence). Trimming at V came to 5 bases and at J to 8 bases, leaving 5 bases not matched to a gene. This CDR3 region has 13 residues. The CDR3 here is CASSDRVFEKLFF. The CDR3 DNA is TGTGCCAGTAGTGACAGGGTTTTCGAAAAACTGTTTTTT. Complete variable domain (other parts from reference TRBV19 and TRBJ1-4): DGGITQSPKYLFRKEGQNVTLSCEQNLNHDAMYWYRQDPGQGLRLIYYSQIVNDFQKGDIAEGYSVSREKKESFPLTVTSAQKNPTAFYLCASSDRVFEKLFFGSGTQLSVL.

The chain is built from TRBV30 and TRBJ1-2; possibly TRBD1 for D (6 bases). Deletions cut 1 base from V and 4 bases from J, with 16 bases between. There are 15 residues in the CDR3. Germline assignment: CDR1 GTSNPN and CDR2 SVGIG (reference sequence). The CDR3 loop reads CAWSGTPGAPYGYTF. The CDR3 bases are TGTGCCTGGAGTGGGACTCCAGGGGCACCCTATGGCTACACCTTC.

This clone was found once. This CDR3 reads CASTITGKSQGYTF. As DNA, the CDR3 is TGTGCCAGCACCATCACAGGGAAATCTCAGGGCTACACCTTC. The chain carries TRBV27 and TRBJ1-2; weak D call: TRBD1 (6 bases). Germline V gives CDR1 MNHEY, CDR2 SMNVEV (reference sequence). The CDR3 has 14 residues. Between the trimmed V and J ends, which lost 7 bases and 8 bases, there was a span of 20 bases.

This chain joins TRBV6-6 and TRBJ2-7; 8 bases are shared with TRBD1. The trim removed 2 bases at V and 7 bases at J, leaving 13 bases unmatched. The CDR3 extends over 16 amino acids. CDR1 and CDR2 (germline): MNHNY, SVGAGI (reference sequence). The CDR3 reads CASSYQPVTGAGEQYF. Written as DNA, the CDR3 is TGTGCCAGCAGTTACCAACCCGTGACAGGGGCTGGGGAGCAGTACTTC.

CDR3 DNA: TGTGCCAGCAGTATTGGGACAGGGGGCAGAGAGACCCAGTACTTC. This translates into CASSIGTGGRETQYF. J is TRBJ2-5 and V is TRBV2, with 12 positions matching TRBD1. CDR1 is SNHLY and CDR2 is FYNNEI in the germline V gene. This CDR3 is built from 15 residues. The trim removed 5 bases at V and 4 bases at J, leaving 5 bases unmatched.

This clone was detected once. The chain carries TRBV28 and TRBJ2-7, with 7 bases that match TRBD2. Germline CDR1 is MDHEN and CDR2 is SYDVKM. V was pared by 6 bases and J by 1 base, with 9 bases of the junction left unmatched. There are 15 residues in the CDR3. CDR3 DNA: TGTGCCAGCAGACCTAATCCGGGACTATCCTACGAGCAGTACTTC. It specifies CASRPNPGLSYEQYF.

The V gene is TRBV28, the J gene TRBJ1-2, with TRBD1 as a possible D gene (6 bases). Germline values: CDR1 MDHEN, CDR2 SYDVKM. The length of the CDR3 is 13 residues. The V gene lost 10 bases and the J gene lost 0 bases, with 12 bases spanning the gap. Written as DNA, the CDR3 is TGTGCCATACTGGACAGCCCTAACTATGGCTACACCTTC. It specifies CAILDSPNYGYTF.

This clone came up once. The rearrangement links TRBV19 to TRBJ2-1, with TRBD1 matching over 11 bases. The CDR3 extends over 15 amino acids. V lost 1 base, J lost 6 bases, and 2 bases stayed unmatched. Germline V lookup: CDR1 LNHDA, CDR2 SQIVND (reference sequence). The CDR3 region is CASSIVGTGGNEQFF. CDR3 coding DNA: TGTGCCAGTAGTATAGTAGGGACAGGGGGCAATGAGCAGTTCTTC.

The chain couples TRBV14 to TRBJ2-5; the match to TRBD2 covers 10 bases. V shed 4 bases, J shed 2 bases, and the junction held 7 bases outside the gene matches. The V gene's germline CDR1 is SGHDN and CDR2 FVKESK. CDR3 size: 16 residues. The CDR3 region is CASSPLLAGRQETQYF. The CDR3 DNA follows: TGTGCCAGCAGCCCGTTACTAGCGGGGAGACAAGAGACCCAGTACTTC. The variable domain in full, completed from reference TRBV14 and TRBJ2-5, reads EAGVTQFPSHSVIEKGQTVTLRCDPISGHDNLYWYRRVMGKEIKFLLHFVKESKQDESGMPNNRFLAERTGGTYSTLKVQPAELEDSGVYFCASSPLLAGRQETQYFGPGTRLLVL.

The V and J genes are TRBV5-1 and TRBJ1-1; D gene uncertain. CDR1 and CDR2 from the germline V gene are SGHRS and YFSETQ. This CDR3 spans 13 amino acids. Trimming shortened V by 5 bases and J by 2 bases, and 10 bases separated the two germline ends. The CDR3 protein is CASRPTDNTEAFF. CDR3 DNA sequence: TGCGCCAGCAGACCCACAGACAACACTGAAGCTTTCTTT.